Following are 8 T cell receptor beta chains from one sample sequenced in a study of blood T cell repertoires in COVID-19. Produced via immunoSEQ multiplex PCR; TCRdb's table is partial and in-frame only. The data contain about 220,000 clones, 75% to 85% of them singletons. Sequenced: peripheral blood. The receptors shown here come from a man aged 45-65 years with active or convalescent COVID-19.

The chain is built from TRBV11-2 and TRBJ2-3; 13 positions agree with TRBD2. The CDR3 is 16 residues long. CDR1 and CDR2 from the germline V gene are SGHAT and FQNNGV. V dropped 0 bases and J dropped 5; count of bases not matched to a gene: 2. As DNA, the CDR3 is TGTGCCAGCAGCTTAGATCGACTAGCGGGGGGAGATACGCAGTATTTT. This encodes CASSLDRLAGGDTQYF.

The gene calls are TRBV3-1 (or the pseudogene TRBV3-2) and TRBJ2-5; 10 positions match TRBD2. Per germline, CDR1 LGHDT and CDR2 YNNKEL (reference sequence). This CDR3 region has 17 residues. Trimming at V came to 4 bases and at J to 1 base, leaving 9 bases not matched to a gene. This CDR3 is CASSPRRAGGSQETQYF. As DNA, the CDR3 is TGTGCCAGCAGCCCCCGGAGAGCGGGAGGGAGCCAAGAGACCCAGTACTTC.

DNA for the CDR3: TGTGCCAGCAGCCAAAGCGGGGGGGCTGATGAGCAGTTCTTC. Translating it yields CASSQSGGADEQFF. The V and J genes are TRBV3-1 (or the pseudogene TRBV3-2) and TRBJ2-1, with 10 bases aligning to TRBD2. There are 14 residues in the CDR3. J was trimmed by 8 bases and V by 2 bases; bases with no gene match: 3. Germline CDR1 and CDR2: LGHDT and YNNKEL (reference sequence).

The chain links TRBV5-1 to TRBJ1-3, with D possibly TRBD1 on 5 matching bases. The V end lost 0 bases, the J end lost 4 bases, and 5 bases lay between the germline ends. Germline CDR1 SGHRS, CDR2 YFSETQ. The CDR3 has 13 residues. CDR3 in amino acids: CASSLGQGNTIYF. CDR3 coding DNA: TGCGCCAGCAGCTTGGGACAGGGAAACACCATATATTTT. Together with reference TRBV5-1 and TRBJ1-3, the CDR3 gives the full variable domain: KAGVTQTPRYLIKTRGQQVTLSCSPISGHRSVSWYQQTPGQGLQFLFEYFSETQRNKGNFPGRFSGRQFSNSRSEMNVSTLELGDSALYLCASSLGQGNTIYFGEGSWLTVV.

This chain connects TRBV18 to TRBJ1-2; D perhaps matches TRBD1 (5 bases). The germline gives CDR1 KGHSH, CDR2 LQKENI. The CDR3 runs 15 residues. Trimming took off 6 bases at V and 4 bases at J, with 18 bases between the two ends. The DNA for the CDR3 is TGTGCCAGCTCGCGGGAAGGGGCCATCCCCTATGGCTACACCTTC. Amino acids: CASSREGAIPYGYTF.

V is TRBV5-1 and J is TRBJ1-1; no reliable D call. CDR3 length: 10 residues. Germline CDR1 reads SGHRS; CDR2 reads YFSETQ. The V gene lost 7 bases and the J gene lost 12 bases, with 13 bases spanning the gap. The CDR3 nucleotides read TGCGCCAGCCTTCTCCCCCAGACTTTCTTT. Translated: CASLLPQTFF.

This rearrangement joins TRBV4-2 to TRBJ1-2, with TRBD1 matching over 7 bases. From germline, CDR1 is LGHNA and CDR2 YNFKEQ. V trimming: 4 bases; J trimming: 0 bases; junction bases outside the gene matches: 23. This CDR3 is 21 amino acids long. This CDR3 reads CASSPQVVGGAVKLANYGYTF. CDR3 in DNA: TGTGCCAGCAGCCCGCAAGTTGTAGGGGGCGCGGTCAAGTTAGCTAACTATGGCTACACCTTC.

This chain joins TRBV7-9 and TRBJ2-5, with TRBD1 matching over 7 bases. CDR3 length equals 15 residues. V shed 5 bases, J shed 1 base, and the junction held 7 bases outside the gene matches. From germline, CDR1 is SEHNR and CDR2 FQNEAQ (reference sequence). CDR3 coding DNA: TGTGCCAGCAGCGATAAGGACAGGTCCCAAGAGACCCAGTACTTC. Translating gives CASSDKDRSQETQYF.